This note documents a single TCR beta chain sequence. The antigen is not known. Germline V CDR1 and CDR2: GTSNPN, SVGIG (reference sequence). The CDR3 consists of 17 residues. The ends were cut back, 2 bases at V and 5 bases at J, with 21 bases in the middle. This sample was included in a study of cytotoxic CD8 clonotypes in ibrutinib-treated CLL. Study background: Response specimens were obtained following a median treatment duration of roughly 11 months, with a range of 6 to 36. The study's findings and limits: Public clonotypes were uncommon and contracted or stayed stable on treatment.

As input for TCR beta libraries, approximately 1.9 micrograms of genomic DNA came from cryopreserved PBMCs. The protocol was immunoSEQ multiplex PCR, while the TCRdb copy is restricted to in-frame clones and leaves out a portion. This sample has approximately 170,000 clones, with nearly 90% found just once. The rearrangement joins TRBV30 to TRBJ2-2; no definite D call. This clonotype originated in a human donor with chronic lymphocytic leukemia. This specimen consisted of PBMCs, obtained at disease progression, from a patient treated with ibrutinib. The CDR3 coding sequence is TGTGCCTGGAGTCCCACCCCTAAAGGAGTCAGTACCGGGGAGCTGTTTTTT. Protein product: CAWSPTPKGVSTGELFF.